The 23 T cell receptor beta chains below come from one sample, sequenced in a study of shared clonotypes between healthy human individuals. Using immunoSEQ multiplex PCR, the repertoire was profiled, and TCRdb retains in-frame clones only, with some absent. The repertoire holds about 2 million clones, 85% to 95% seen once, with 1.1% in the top ten. CD8 cells regarded as naive lacked CD45RO, were positively chosen for CCR7, and omitted terminally differentiated effector memory CD45RA+ cells. Sequenced input: naive CD8+ T cells sorted from blood. The receptor source for this set is a man in his late teens or twenties in good health.

Concerning this clone itself: Other DNA sequences of this sample code for an identical CDR3. The chain uses TRBV5-4 and TRBJ2-7, with a tentative D call TRBD2 (6 bases). CDR1 is SGHNT and CDR2 is YYREEE in the germline V gene (reference sequence). CDR3 length: 15 amino acids. Trimming pared 0 bases from V and 0 bases from J, leaving 10 bases between. CDR3 residues: CASSLGVGLSYEQYF. CDR3 nucleotide sequence: TGTGCCAGCAGCTTGGGTGTGGGACTCTCCTACGAGCAGTACTTC.

The V gene is TRBV19, the J gene TRBJ1-1; D gene ambiguous. This CDR3 has 14 amino acids. The germline V gene has CDR1 LNHDA and CDR2 SQIVND (reference sequence). Between the trimmed V and J ends, which lost 9 bases and 1 base, there was a span of 15 bases. The CDR3 coding sequence is TGTGCCAGCCAATGGGGAGCAGCGAACACTGAAGCTTTCTTT. Protein product: CASQWGAANTEAFF.

V gene TRBV2 combines with J gene TRBJ2-7; perhaps TRBD1 as D (5 bases). CDR1 and CDR2 from the germline V gene are SNHLY and FYNNEI. Trimming shortened V by 6 bases and J by 3 bases, and 18 bases separated the two germline ends. The CDR3 runs to 15 residues. DNA for the CDR3: TGTGCCAGCAGGAAAAGCGAGTTAAGGGGCTACGAGCAGTACTTC. This gives the protein CASRKSELRGYEQYF.

Turning to this clone: Other DNA sequences in the same sample also yield this CDR3. The chain uses TRBV27 and TRBJ2-1, with a weak D call TRBD2 (5 bases). V was pared by 6 bases and J by 4 bases, with 10 bases between. CDR1 is MNHEY, CDR2 SMNVEV, per germline (reference sequence). The length of the CDR3 is 13 residues. The CDR3 region has the DNA TGTGCCAGCAGCCCCGGACTTTACAATGAGCAGTTCTTC. This gives the protein CASSPGLYNEQFF.

The rearrangement uses TRBV19 and TRBJ2-7; D is possibly TRBD2 (6 bases). The germline V gene has CDR1 LNHDA and CDR2 SQIVND (reference sequence). Trimming took off 7 bases at V and 0 bases at J, with 16 bases between the two ends. CDR3 length equals 15 residues. CDR3 coding DNA: TGTGCCAGTACCGAGCGGGCGGATAGCTCCTACGAGCAGTACTTC. Protein product: CASTERADSSYEQYF. Based on the CDR3 plus reference TRBV19 and TRBJ2-7, the full variable domain is DGGITQSPKYLFRKEGQNVTLSCEQNLNHDAMYWYRQDPGQGLRLIYYSQIVNDFQKGDIAEGYSVSREKKESFPLTVTSAQKNPTAFYLCASTERADSSYEQYFGPGTRLTVT.

The V gene is TRBV7-9, the J gene TRBJ2-1; 12 bases align to TRBD2. The germline gives CDR1 SEHNR, CDR2 FQNEAQ (reference sequence). V was pared by 6 bases and J by 8 bases, with 8 bases of the junction left unmatched. This CDR3 contains 15 residues. As DNA, the CDR3 is TGTGCCAGCAGTTTCACTAGCGGGGGGCTCGATGAGCAGTTCTTC. As protein: CASSFTSGGLDEQFF. The variable domain in full, with the rest retrieved from reference TRBV7-9 and TRBJ2-1, is DTGVSQNPRHKITKRGQNVTFRCDPISEHNRLYWYRQTLGQGPEFLTYFQNEAQLEKSRLLSDRFSAERPKGSFSTLEIQRTEQGDSAMYLCASSFTSGGLDEQFFGPGTRLTVL.

The gene calls are TRBV2 and TRBJ2-7; 7 bases fit TRBD1. Trimming took 6 bases from V and 6 from J; bases not matched to a gene: 8. The germline CDR1 and CDR2 sequences are SNHLY and FYNNEI. The CDR3 has 13 residues. The chain's CDR3 is CASSLGTALEQYF. CDR3 nucleotides: TGTGCCAGCAGCCTAGGGACAGCGCTCGAGCAGTACTTC.

The J gene is TRBJ2-7, the V gene TRBV29-1; 8 nucleotides agree with TRBD1. V gave up 6 bases and J gave up 5 bases; unmatched junction bases: 9. The CDR3 runs 13 residues. The germline V gene encodes CDR1 SQVTM and CDR2 ANQGSEA. CDR3 sequence: CSVWTGYYNEQYF. For the CDR3, the DNA is TGCAGCGTGTGGACAGGGTATTATAACGAGCAGTACTTC.

The chain uses TRBV4-3 and TRBJ2-2; 10 nucleotides agree with TRBD1. This CDR3 has 16 amino acids. Trimming at V came to 3 bases and at J to 4 bases, leaving 5 bases not matched to a gene. Germline values: CDR1 LGHNA, CDR2 YSLEER. The chain's CDR3 is CASSQTRTGGTGELFF. CDR3 coding DNA: TGCGCCAGCAGCCAGACTAGGACAGGGGGCACCGGGGAGCTGTTTTTT.

Concerning this clone itself: This CDR3 is also generated by other DNA sequences in the sample. The rearrangement joins TRBV4-3 to TRBJ2-7; D is perhaps TRBD2 (5 bases). V lost 0 bases and J lost 4, with 10 bases in between. There are 14 residues in the CDR3. Germline CDR1 is LGHNA and CDR2 is YSLEER. CDR3 in amino acids: CASSQDRGGYEQYF. Here the CDR3 DNA reads TGCGCCAGCAGCCAAGATCGAGGAGGTTACGAGCAGTACTTC.

The V call is TRBV13, the J call TRBJ1-2; a weak D match, TRBD1 (5 bases). Germline CDR1 PRHDT, CDR2 FYEKMQ (reference sequence). CDR3 length: 12 amino acids. V shed 6 bases and J shed 5 bases, with 10 bases lying between them. The CDR3 DNA reads TGTGCCAGCAGGACAGACTTTTATGGCTACACCTTC. It yields the protein CASRTDFYGYTF.

The chain recombines TRBV30 with TRBJ2-1; D remains ambiguous. Per the germline V gene, CDR1 is GTSNPN and CDR2 is SVGIG (reference sequence). The CDR3 has 12 residues. V lost 0 bases, J lost 6 bases, and 6 bases lay in between. DNA of the CDR3: TGTGCCTGGAGTGTGATGGTCAATGAGCAGTTCTTC. Translating gives CAWSVMVNEQFF.

As regards this clone: The sample holds other DNA sequences that translate to the same CDR3. This chain uses TRBV11-3 with TRBJ2-1; no clear D gene. Germline V gene lookup returns CDR1 SGHNT and CDR2 YENEEA. CDR3 length equals 12 residues. With 1 base removed from V and 5 bases from J, the gap between germline ends came to 3 bases. This CDR3 is CASSLGNNEQFF. CDR3 DNA sequence: TGTGCCAGCAGCTTAGGAAACAATGAGCAGTTCTTC.

V and J are TRBV10-2 and TRBJ2-1; TRBD1 is a possible D gene (6 bases). CDR1 is WSHSY and CDR2 is SAAADI in the germline V gene. The CDR3 is 14 residues long. The germline V and J ends were trimmed by 1 base and 7 bases, with 11 bases remaining between them. CDR3 region: CASSEFQGKNEQFF. The CDR3 nucleotides are TGCGCCAGCAGTGAGTTTCAGGGGAAAAATGAGCAGTTCTTC.

The gene calls are TRBV7-6 and TRBJ2-7, with D perhaps matching TRBD2 (6 bases). In germline, CDR1 is SGHVS, CDR2 FNYEAQ. The germline V and J ends were trimmed by 1 base and 0 bases, with 10 bases remaining between them. The CDR3 has 15 residues. Here the CDR3 DNA reads TGTGCCAGCAGCTTAGTACGGGGGATCTCCTACGAGCAGTACTTC. It encodes CASSLVRGISYEQYF.

The chain uses TRBV27 and TRBJ2-1; 12 nucleotides match TRBD2. The germline V gene has CDR1 MNHEY and CDR2 SMNVEV (reference sequence). CDR3 size: 18 residues. J was trimmed by 4 bases and V by 4 bases; bases with no gene match: 11. DNA of the CDR3: TGTGCCAGCAGTTCGCCATTTGCTAGCGGGAGGGGGTACAATGAGCAGTTCTTC. Its translation: CASSSPFASGRGYNEQFF.

This clone is a singleton in its sample. The chain combines TRBV9 with TRBJ2-1; D is perhaps TRBD2 (6 bases). V lost 3 bases to trimming and J lost 5 bases, with 15 bases between them. The CDR3 has 15 residues. Germline CDR1 reads SGDLS; CDR2 reads YYNGEE. The CDR3 here is CASSAGTGDDNEQFF. The CDR3 DNA is TGTGCCAGCAGCGCAGGGACTGGGGATGACAATGAGCAGTTCTTC.

The rearrangement uses TRBV6-6 and TRBJ1-4; D gene unclear. V lost 7 bases and J 5 bases, leaving 8 bases between the germline ends. Germline V gene data show CDR1 as MNHNY and CDR2 as SVGAGI (reference sequence). CDR3 length: 12 amino acids. The CDR3 loop is CASMHGNEKLFF. CDR3 coding DNA: TGTGCCAGCATGCACGGAAATGAAAAACTGTTTTTT.

The chain combines TRBV7-9 with TRBJ2-5; D call uncertain. CDR1 is SEHNR and CDR2 is FQNEAQ in the germline V gene (reference sequence). The CDR3 is made up of 12 amino acids. V gave up 1 base and J gave up 13 bases, with 13 bases separating them. DNA for the CDR3: TGTGCCAGCAGCTTAGGATTGGGCGCCCCGTACTTC. This sequence encodes CASSLGLGAPYF.

The chain combines TRBV2 with TRBJ2-7; D gene ambiguous. Trimming removed 6 bases at V and 1 base at J, with 16 bases between. Per the germline V gene, CDR1 is SNHLY and CDR2 is FYNNEI. This CDR3 is built from 15 residues. CDR3 sequence: CASSPSLDLSYEQYF. The CDR3, as DNA: TGTGCCAGCAGCCCAAGTCTCGACTTGTCCTACGAGCAGTACTTC.

This clone appeared once. Different DNA sequences within this sample yield the same CDR3. The chain has TRBV27 and TRBJ1-1; maybe TRBD1 (5 bases). V was cut by 0 bases and J by 5 bases, with 7 bases left in between. Germline values: CDR1 MNHEY, CDR2 SMNVEV (reference sequence). The CDR3 has 13 residues. Written as DNA, the CDR3 is TGTGCCAGCAGTTTATCCGGGGGAACTGAAGCTTTCTTT. Its protein is CASSLSGGTEAFF.

This sequence joins TRBV6-5 and TRBJ2-7, with D perhaps TRBD1 or TRBD2 (6 bases each). Per germline, CDR1 MNHEY and CDR2 SVGAGI. V lost 2 bases, J lost 5 bases, and 13 bases lay in between. There are 14 residues in the CDR3. This CDR3 is CASSYGGRGHEQYF. As DNA, the CDR3 is TGTGCCAGCAGTTACGGGGGACGGGGGCACGAGCAGTACTTC.

The V gene is TRBV27, the J gene TRBJ2-7; TRBD2 is a possible D gene (5 bases). The ends were cut back, 7 bases at V and 1 base at J, with 14 bases in the middle. Germline CDR1 reads MNHEY; CDR2 reads SMNVEV (reference sequence). The CDR3 loop spans 14 amino acids. The CDR3 reads CASKEEVSSYEQYF. DNA of the CDR3: TGTGCCAGCAAGGAGGAGGTCAGTTCCTACGAGCAGTACTTC.